These T cell receptor beta chains were read from a single sample in a study of blood T cell repertoires in COVID-19. The protocol was immunoSEQ multiplex PCR, while the TCRdb copy is restricted to in-frame clones and leaves out a portion. The table includes some 80,000 clones, around 80% detected once. Sequencing was carried out using peripheral blood. Every receptor here comes from a woman between 65 and 79 years old with acute or convalescent COVID-19. Both conserved end residues are part of each CDR3. The order of the fields is J gene, D gene, V gene, clone size, CDR3 DNA, CDR3 protein. D genes are given only for firm matches. Clone size is not always given. Where it is, it says once, few, many or a class for expanded clones.

>TRBJ1-2|.|TRBV2|.
TGTGCCAGCAGTGGGACAAGATCGAGTGTATATGGCTACACCTTC
CASSGTRSSVYGYTF
>TRBJ1-2|.|TRBV5-6|.
TGTGCCAGCAGCTTGGGAACAGCTAACTATGGCTACACCTTC
CASSLGTANYGYTF
>TRBJ2-7|TRBD2|TRBV29-1|few
TGCAGCGTTGGGGCTAGCGGGAATATGGGGCCGCGCGAGCAGTACTTC
CSVGASGNMGPREQYF
>TRBJ2-2|TRBD2|TRBV9|.
TGTGCCAGCAGCGACAGTCTACAAAGCGGGAGAACCTTCACCGGGGAGCTGTTTTTT
CASSDSLQSGRTFTGELFF
>TRBJ2-2|.|TRBV24-1|.
TGTGCCACCAGTGACCGCCTAGGAGGGGAGCTGTTTTTT
CATSDRLGGELFF
>TRBJ2-5|.|TRBV7-9|.
TGTGCCAGCAGCTTACGCGTGGAGACCCAGTACTTC
CASSLRVETQYF
>TRBJ2-7|.|TRBV7-2|.
TGTGCCAGCAGCTTATGGGGGACACGGGAGCAGTACTTC
CASSLWGTREQYF
>TRBJ2-1|.|TRBV19|.
TGTGCCAGTAGTCTTTGGAGATACAATGAGCAGTTCTTC
CASSLWRYNEQFF
>TRBJ1-2|.|TRBV9|.
TGTGCCAGCAGCAGGAGTCACTATGGCTACACCTTC
CASSRSHYGYTF
>TRBJ2-1|TRBD2|TRBV19|.
TGTGCCAGCCGGCGGGAGGTCTCCTACAATGAGCAGTTCTTC
CASRREVSYNEQFF
>TRBJ1-2|TRBD1|TRBV30|.
TGTGCCTGGAGCCCCCCGACAGGGGACGCATCGTACGGCTACACCTTC
CAWSPPTGDASYGYTF
>TRBJ2-5|TRBD2|TRBV6-5|.
TGTGCCAGCAGGGGACTAGCGGGAGTTCAAGAGACCCAGTACTTC
CASRGLAGVQETQYF
>TRBJ2-7|.|TRBV11-3|.
TGTGCCAGCAGCTTTGGCACAGGCTACGAGCAGTACTTC
CASSFGTGYEQYF
>TRBJ2-3|TRBD2|TRBV2|.
TGTGCCAGCACCTCCGGTTCTAGCGGGAGGGGGAGCACAGATACGCAGTATTTT
CASTSGSSGRGSTDTQYF
>TRBJ1-2|.|TRBV5-6|.
TGTGCCAGCAGCTTGCTGGGGGCGGGAGACTATGGCTACACCTTC
CASSLLGAGDYGYTF
>TRBJ2-3|.|TRBV5-1|.
TGCGCCAGCAGCTTGGCAGGGTTGGTCACAGATACGCAGTATTTT
CASSLAGLVTDTQYF
>TRBJ2-1|.|TRBV7-2|.
TGTGCCAGCAGCTTGACTAGTTCACACAATGAGCAGTTCTTC
CASSLTSSHNEQFF
>TRBJ2-5|TRBD2|TRBV19|once
TGTGCCAGTAGTGTCTATTCTGGGACTAGTGGGGAGACCCAGTACTTC
CASSVYSGTSGETQYF
>TRBJ1-6|.|TRBV2|.
TGTGCCAGCAGTGCGGACAGAAATTCACCCCTCCACTTT
CASSADRNSPLHF
>TRBJ2-2|.|TRBV7-3|.
TGTGCCAGCAGCTTCGAACTAGCCGGGGAGCTGTTTTTT
CASSFELAGELFF
>TRBJ2-5|.|TRBV4-2|.
TGTGCCAGCAGCCAAGTAGTCGCGGCGGGTCGGGAGATGGGGGTAGAGACCCAGTACTTC
CASSQVVAAGREMGVETQYF
>TRBJ1-2|.|TRBV7-9|.
TGTGCCAGCAGCTTTTTGGGGGCGTTCTTTGGCTACACCTTC
CASSFLGAFFGYTF
>TRBJ2-1|.|TRBV21-1|.
TGTGCCAGCAAGACTAGCGGGAATCACGGGTCCTACAATGAGCAGTTCTTC
CASKTSGNHGSYNEQFF
>TRBJ2-1|TRBD2|TRBV6-1|.
TGTGCCAGCAGTGAGGGACTAGCGGTCCACAATGAGCAGTTCTTC
CASSEGLAVHNEQFF
>TRBJ2-1|TRBD2|TRBV6-6|few
TGTGCCAGCAGGGAAACTAGCGGGAGTGGGGAATATGAGCAGTTCTTC
CASRETSGSGEYEQFF
>TRBJ1-6|.|TRBV18|.
TGTGCCAGCTCACTTTTGGACCCGAGGACAAATAATTCACCCCTCCACTTT
CASSLLDPRTNNSPLHF
>TRBJ1-5|TRBD1|TRBV2|.
TGTGCCAGCAGTGTGACAGGGGTCCGCAATCAGCCCCAGCATTTT
CASSVTGVRNQPQHF
>TRBJ2-1|TRBD2|TRBV5-1|.
TGCGCCAGCAGTTTGGGGGGTAGCGGGACCTCCTACAATGAGCAGTTCTTC
CASSLGGSGTSYNEQFF
>TRBJ2-1|.|TRBV14|.
TGTGCCAGCAGATTTAGCGGACGCAATGAGCAGTTCTTC
CASRFSGRNEQFF